This TCR beta chain was sequenced during a study of T cells expressing NK-cell markers (TCRdb year 2020). Concerning the study at large: Seven or eight donors provided sorted CD3+CD56+NKG2C+, CD3+CD56+NKG2C- and CD3+CD56-NKG2C+ T-cell subsets, whose TCR beta-chain repertoires were profiled. Sequencing of the libraries produced 2 x 150 bp reads on Illumina HiSeq 2000/2500, MiSeq or NextSeq. Randomly selected healthy volunteers, three men and five women, were used as the eight sequenced donors. Among the eight sequenced donors, only one was HCMV-seronegative, while the other seven were HCMV-seropositive. What the research found in general, with its limitations: Those dominant clonotypes were again the most abundant among CD3+CD56-NKG2C+ cells in four donors, at about 25-65%. In over 5 donors, the dominant CD3+CD56+NKG2C+ clonotypes were among the top 10 CD8+ clonotypes and accounted for about 1.0-7.5% of CD8+ T cells. Whether the expanded NKG2C-expressing T cell clones were specific for HCMV antigens was left unclear.

With respect to this clonotype: No cognate antigen has been identified for it.

HCMV-specific IgG was detected in serum with a commercial ELISA kit to determine HCMV serostatus. Peripheral blood mononuclear cells were isolated from blood by Ficoll density gradient centrifugation. There are 13 amino acids in the CDR3, from cysteine to phenylalanine inclusive. No DNA sequence is on record. From the germline V gene, CDR1 is SQVTM and CDR2 is ANQGSEA. TCRdb shows the sequencer as Illumina HiSeq 2000. The TCR beta cDNA libraries were made using 5'RACE template switching, a step that added both a universal primer site and unique molecular identifiers. Synthesis of cDNA was primed from the TCR beta constant segment and was followed by two consecutive PCR amplification steps. The source study handled its data this way. MIGEC was used to demultiplex reads and group reads by UMI, and MiTCR was used to assemble and quantify clonotypes. To exclude erroneous sequences, only TCR cDNA sequences supported by at least two reads were retained. Downstream repertoire analysis used the tcR package, and clonotypes were matched across fractions by CDR3 nucleotide sequence plus V segment. Antigen specificity was annotated against VDJdb with VDJmatch, allowing one amino acid substitution in CDR3. TCRdb reprocessed the reads, and each CDR3 protein sequence is entered once, without DNA. What appears here as the V and J calls and clone size reflects TCRdb's work, not the paper's. The sample's clone listing holds 350,000 to 450,000 distinct CDR3 sequences. The ten largest clonotypes hold around 5% of the sample.

What was sequenced was blood T cells: a sorted CD56 or NKG2C T cell subset, CD4+ or CD8+ T cells, or bulk PBMC T cells (not recorded which). This clonotype originated in a man aged 18 to 70 in good health. The chain is encoded by TRBV29-1 joined to TRBJ1-6. The encoded CDR3 is CSAGDSLRSPLHF.